The 20 T cell receptor beta chains presented below share a single source sample, sequenced in a study of spatial heterogeneity in lung cancer. Sample time point: sample taken at primary tumor resection. Study observations and caveats: Intratumoral expanded alpha and beta TCR counts were found to track tumor mutation counts.

No antigen is known for these receptors. TCRdb ran MiXCR on the 5' RACE reads and lists one entry per CDR3 protein. The repertoire holds 16,000 or so distinct CDR3 sequences, with around 6.4% as singletons. The sequences come from lung tumor tissue, collected at surgery. These receptors came from a female donor with early-stage non-small cell lung cancer.

In this sample, this clonotype turned up many times. This beta chain slipped into a library made for alpha chains as a stray read, so its size is not meaningful. The J gene is TRBJ2-1, the V gene TRBV29-1; 10 nucleotides line up with TRBD2. With V trimmed by 6 bases and J by 8 bases, 7 bases remained unmatched. The CDR3 runs 13 residues. CDR1 is SQVTM and CDR2 is ANQGSEA in the germline V gene. CDR3 sequence reads: CSVASGRADEQFF. For the CDR3, the DNA is TGCAGCGTCGCTAGCGGGAGAGCGGATGAGCAGTTCTTC.

The table lists this clonotype with many counts. The library was built for alpha chains, so this beta chain is an off-target read and its size means little. V gene TRBV2 combines with J gene TRBJ2-7; 9 nucleotides line up with TRBD2. This CDR3 has 14 residues. The V and J ends lost 2 bases and 4 bases, in that order; junction bases with no gene match: 3. Per germline, CDR1 SNHLY and CDR2 FYNNEI. CDR3 loop: CASSETGLAYEQYF. The CDR3 DNA sequence: TGTGCCAGCAGTGAAACGGGACTAGCTTACGAGCAGTACTTC.

This clonotype is judged medium-sized. This beta chain was picked up by a library intended for alpha chains and is off target, so its count carries little meaning. The V call is TRBV28, the J call TRBJ1-3; D gene uncertain. V lost 3 bases to trimming and J lost 0 bases, with 15 bases between them. This CDR3 comprises 17 residues. Germline CDR1 and CDR2: MDHEN and SYDVKM. CDR3 in amino acids: CASSFTPHSRSGNTIYF. The DNA of the CDR3 is TGTGCCAGCAGTTTCACCCCCCACAGTCGCTCTGGAAACACCATATATTTT.

Judged by abundance, this clonotype is large. This beta chain was picked up by a library intended for alpha chains and is off target, so its count carries little meaning. This chain uses TRBV7-6 with TRBJ2-5; D is unclear. Trimming left V 4 bases short and J 2 bases short, with 5 bases between. Germline CDR1 is SGHVS and CDR2 is FNYEAQ. CDR3 length: 12 residues. CDR3 DNA sequence: TGTGCCAGCAGCTGGATACAAGAGACCCAGTACTTC. Encoded protein: CASSWIQETQYF.

Concerning this clonotype: An end of the junction differs from the germline gene, which may be a read error. This beta chain came through as a stray read in a library set up for alpha chains, and its size says little. The chain recombines TRBV5-6 with TRBJ2-5; D is perhaps TRBD1 (5 bases). The CDR3 totals 14 residues. The V gene's germline CDR1 is SGHDT and CDR2 YYEEEE. CDR3 residues: CVSSRHRIQETQYF. CDR3 DNA: TGTGTCAGCAGCCGACACAGGATCCAAGAGACCCAGTACTTC.

As to this clonotype: Little can be read into the size of this beta chain, an off-target read in a library designed for alpha chains. The genes are TRBV5-4 and TRBJ1-3; no firm D call. Germline V gene data show CDR1 as SGHNT and CDR2 as YYREEE (reference sequence). The CDR3 is made up of 15 amino acids. Trimming took 2 bases from V and 0 from J, leaving 9 bases between them. This CDR3 reads CASSLGGDSGNTIYF. Written as DNA, the CDR3 is TGTGCCAGCAGCTTAGGCGGAGACTCTGGAAACACCATATATTTT.

Points on this clonotype: This beta chain was picked up by a library intended for alpha chains and is off target, so its count carries little meaning. The chain links TRBV2 to TRBJ1-1, with 8 nucleotides matching TRBD1. The CDR3 consists of 14 residues. The germline V gene encodes CDR1 SNHLY and CDR2 FYNNEI. The junction had 10 bases not matched to a gene; V was cut back by 7 bases and J by 6 bases. The CDR3 sequence: CASTRTGSRAEAFF. CDR3 bases: TGTGCCAGCACCAGGACAGGGAGTCGGGCTGAAGCTTTCTTT.

There are many counts of this clonotype. The size of this beta chain means little, since it is a stray read in a library made for alpha chains. The rearrangement links TRBV6-5 to TRBJ1-5; D ambiguous. The CDR3 runs 14 residues. Trimming removed 0 bases at V and 1 base at J, with 4 bases between. The germline V gene encodes CDR1 MNHEY and CDR2 SVGAGI. CDR3 bases: TGTGCCAGCAGTTACTCGAGGAGCAATCAGCCCCAGCATTTT. It translates to CASSYSRSNQPQHF.

This clonotype has a count of ten or more. A library made for alpha chains picked up this beta chain off target, so its size means little. The chain joins TRBV11-2 to TRBJ2-7; D remains ambiguous. The CDR3 loop spans 12 amino acids. Germline loops: CDR1 SGHAT, CDR2 FQNNGV. Trimming took 8 bases from V and 4 from J, leaving 12 bases between them. CDR3 DNA sequence: TGTGCCAGCGGACCGGGTCCTTACGAGCAGTACTTC. It yields the protein CASGPGPYEQYF.

This clonotype occurred many times. Since it is a stray read in a library aimed at alpha chains, this beta chain has a size that is not meaningful. This chain joins TRBV27 and TRBJ2-3, with D possibly matching TRBD2 (5 bases). Trimming stripped 2 bases from V and 8 bases from J, with 11 bases between. CDR3 length: 13 residues. Germline values: CDR1 MNHEY, CDR2 SMNVEV (reference sequence). Written as DNA, the CDR3 is TGTGCCAGCAGTTTAGTGCTAGCTGGTACGCAGTATTTT. Translated: CASSLVLAGTQYF.

Points on this clonotype: Within a library made for alpha chains, this beta chain is off target, and its count is uninformative. The chain has TRBV6-6 and TRBJ1-2; no clear D gene. The length of the CDR3 is 14 residues. In germline, CDR1 is MNHNY, CDR2 SVGAGI (reference sequence). With 5 bases removed from V and 5 bases from J, the gap between germline ends came to 15 bases. CDR3 residues: CASSPTGTVYGYTF. CDR3 nucleotides: TGTGCCAGCAGTCCAACGGGCACTGTTTATGGCTACACCTTC.

This clonotype was detected a few times. This beta chain is a stray sequence in a library constructed for alpha chains; its clone size is not meaningful. The rearrangement joins TRBV12-3 or TRBV12-4 to TRBJ1-4; the D is unclear. This CDR3 spans 13 amino acids. Trimming took off 3 bases at V and 7 bases at J, with 9 bases between the two ends. CDR3 protein: CASSLRNFEKLFF. CDR3 DNA sequence: TGTGCCAGCAGTTTGAGAAATTTTGAAAAACTGTTTTTT.

Regarding this clonotype: It may be a read error: a sequence one base away is much more abundant. This beta chain came through as a stray read in a library set up for alpha chains, and its size says little. The CDR3 here is CASSRRLQETQYF. CDR3 sequence (DNA): TGTGCCTCCAGCAGAAGACTGCAAGAGACCCAGTACTTC. The J gene is TRBJ2-5, the V gene TRBV15, with D unresolved. The germline V gene encodes CDR1 LNHNV and CDR2 YYDKDF (reference sequence). The CDR3 consists of 13 residues.

The sample holds many counts of this clonotype. Since the library was made to target alpha chains, this beta chain is a stray read and its abundance is not meaningful. V usage is TRBV4-1 and J usage is TRBJ2-3, with 7 bases identical to TRBD1. In germline, CDR1 is MGHRA, CDR2 YSYEKL. CDR3 length: 14 residues. J was trimmed by 2 bases and V by 6 bases; bases with no gene match: 5. The CDR3 reads CASRRDSFTDTQYF. In DNA form, the CDR3 reads TGCGCCAGCAGGAGGGACAGTTTCACAGATACGCAGTATTTT.

This clonotype was counted many times. This beta chain is a stray sequence in a library constructed for alpha chains; its clone size is not meaningful. The chain is built from TRBV5-1 and TRBJ1-1; 8 bases agree with TRBD1. The V segment lost 0 bases and the J segment 4 bases; nucleotides outside the gene matches: 5. The CDR3 consists of 15 residues. The germline V gene encodes CDR1 SGHRS and CDR2 YFSETQ. The CDR3 protein is CASSLGGQGGTEAFF. As DNA, the CDR3 is TGCGCCAGCAGCTTGGGTGGACAGGGCGGCACTGAAGCTTTCTTT.

On this clonotype itself: This beta chain is an unintended read in a library built for alpha chains; its size means little. The rearrangement joins TRBV20-1 to TRBJ2-3; 12 positions match TRBD2. The CDR3 covers 15 residues. Germline V CDR1 and CDR2: DFQATT, SNEGSKA (reference sequence). V was pared by 5 bases and J by 5 bases, with 8 bases of the junction left unmatched. This CDR3 is CSAFRTSGIGDTQYF. CDR3 sequence (DNA): TGCAGTGCTTTCCGGACTAGCGGGATTGGAGATACGCAGTATTTT.

This clonotype came up many times. The size of this beta chain means little, since it is a stray read in a library made for alpha chains. The chain uses TRBV4-1 and TRBJ2-7, with TRBD2 matching over 13 bases. Germline V gene sequence: CDR1 MGHRA, CDR2 YSYEKL. The CDR3 covers 17 residues. With V trimmed by 1 base and J by 0 bases, 3 bases remained unmatched. For the CDR3, the DNA is TGCGCCAGCAGCCAAGGACGACTAGCGGGAGGCTCCTACGAGCAGTACTTC. Amino acid sequence: CASSQGRLAGGSYEQYF.

By frequency in the sample, this clonotype is medium-sized. Being off target in a library aimed at alpha chains, this beta chain has a size of little meaning. The chain links TRBV20-1 to TRBJ2-1; TRBD1 matches at 7 bases. Germline CDR1 DFQATT, CDR2 SNEGSKA (reference sequence). V shed 5 bases, J shed 7 bases, and the junction held 8 bases outside the gene matches. This CDR3 has 13 residues. Here the CDR3 DNA reads TGCAGTGCTTTGACAGGGAAGGGGAATGAGCAGTTCTTC. Residues: CSALTGKGNEQFF.

This clonotype was recorded many times. Since the library was made to target alpha chains, this beta chain is a stray read and its abundance is not meaningful. V usage is TRBV7-8 and J usage is TRBJ1-6, with 8 bases aligning to TRBD1. This CDR3 comprises 17 residues. The V gene's germline CDR1 is SGHVS and CDR2 FQNEAQ. Trimming removed 4 bases from V and 5 bases from J; junction bases left unmatched: 10. CDR3 in amino acids: CASSSRGGQGNNSPLHF. CDR3 sequence (DNA): TGTGCCAGCAGCTCAAGGGGTGGACAGGGCAATAATTCACCCCTCCACTTT.

By sample fraction, this clonotype is medium-sized (0.01 to 0.1%). This beta chain is a stray sequence in a library constructed for alpha chains; its clone size is not meaningful. The chain couples TRBV20-1 to TRBJ2-3; either TRBD1 or TRBD2 may fit D (5 bases each). V was shortened by 0 bases and J by 9 bases, with 16 bases between the two germline ends. Germline CDR1 and CDR2: DFQATT and SNEGSKA (reference sequence). This CDR3 is built from 14 residues. The CDR3 here is CSARDEIGRGTQYF. In DNA form, the CDR3 reads TGCAGTGCTAGAGATGAGATAGGACGGGGCACGCAGTATTTT.